This T cell receptor beta chain was identified in a study of glioma-infiltrating T cells. As for this clonotype: Being one base from a much bigger clone, this may be a read error.

V was shortened by 7 bases and J by 6 bases, with 12 bases between the two germline ends. Per germline, CDR1 MDHEN and CDR2 SYDVKM. The CDR3 runs to 13 residues. Amplification of TCR alpha and beta CDR3 regions from RNA used iRepertoire nested multiplex PCR. In TCRdb, the multiplex PCR reads were re-called with MiXCR into one record per CDR3 protein. The sample has about 180,000 distinct CDR3 sequences, around 45% seen once. The chain uses TRBV28 and TRBJ2-2; D gene uncertain. The sequenced sample consisted of glioma tissue, nonneoplastic brain tissue, or PBMCs (not recorded which). This receptor was taken from a human donor with low-grade glioma or glioblastoma, undergoing nonglioma brain surgery, or in good health (not recorded which). CDR3 loop: CASTGDSPGELFF. CDR3 sequence (DNA): TGTGCCAGCACCGGCGACTCCCCCGGGGAGCTGTTTTTT. The full variable domain, rest sourced from reference TRBV28 and TRBJ2-2, is DVKVTQSSRYLVKRTGEKVFLECVQDMDHENMFWYRQDPGLGLRLIYFSYDVKMKEKGDIPEGYSVSREKKERFSLILESASTNQTSMYLCASTGDSPGELFFGEGSRLTVL.